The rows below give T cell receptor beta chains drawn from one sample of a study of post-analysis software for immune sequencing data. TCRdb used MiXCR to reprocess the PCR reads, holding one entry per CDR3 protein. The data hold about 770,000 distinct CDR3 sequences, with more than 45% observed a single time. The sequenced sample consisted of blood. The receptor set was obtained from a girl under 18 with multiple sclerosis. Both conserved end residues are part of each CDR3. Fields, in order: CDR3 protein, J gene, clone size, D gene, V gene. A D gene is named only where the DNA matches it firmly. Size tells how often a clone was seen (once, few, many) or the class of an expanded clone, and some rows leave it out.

CASSLRSGTGFNQPQHF TRBJ1-5 NA TRBD1 TRBV7-2
CASSLQAAEAFF TRBJ1-1 NA NA TRBV12-3/TRBV12-4
CASHMNRPDSNQPQHF TRBJ1-5 NA NA TRBV27
CASSSLTGSSPRDTQYF TRBJ2-3 few NA TRBV7-2
CASRPTGVRGYTF TRBJ1-2 NA NA TRBV12-3/TRBV12-4
CASSRGPRDGYTF TRBJ1-2 many NA TRBV12-3/TRBV12-4
CAIKAGSADTQYF TRBJ2-3 few NA TRBV10-3
CASTGQENYEQYF TRBJ2-7 NA TRBD1 TRBV28
CASSFLESTDTQYF TRBJ2-3 once NA TRBV12-3/TRBV12-4
CAISVTSGYEQYF TRBJ2-7 NA TRBD2 TRBV10-3
CASSTWQGNTEAFF TRBJ1-1 NA NA TRBV5-6
CASSQENLIAGVSDEQYF TRBJ2-7 NA TRBD2 TRBV4-2
CASSGRTDSLSGNTIYF TRBJ1-3 NA NA TRBV25-1
CASSLAGTAKQPQHF TRBJ1-5 once TRBD1 TRBV5-1
CASSLGDQPRHF TRBJ1-5 NA NA TRBV12-3/TRBV12-4
CASSLTQFEAFF TRBJ1-1 NA NA TRBV5-1
CASGLGLAGGGDEQYF NA few TRBD2 TRBV12-3/TRBV12-4
CATSEDATNEKLFF TRBJ1-4 NA NA TRBV24-1
CSALSGTTNEKLFF TRBJ1-4 few NA TRBV20-1
CSARARDRGWTEAFF TRBJ1-1 NA TRBD1 TRBV20-1
CASSVGLAGGGQETQYF TRBJ2-5 NA TRBD2 TRBV9
CASSLAVDWETDTQYF TRBJ2-3 NA NA TRBV5-1
CASSLPGLRDEQYF TRBJ2-7 NA NA TRBV5-6
CASSPNPGRRTSYEQYF TRBJ2-7 few NA TRBV6-2/TRBV6-3
CASSFAGSAYEQYF TRBJ2-7 NA NA TRBV7-8
CASSPGANTEAFF TRBJ1-1 NA NA TRBV6-4
CASSSDGQQPGYTF TRBJ1-2 once NA TRBV11-3
CASSTYDSFRTQYF TRBJ2-5 NA NA TRBV28
CASSPSLAGGQETQYF TRBJ2-5 few TRBD2 TRBV5-1
CSAIGQGFEQYF TRBJ2-7 few TRBD1 TRBV20-1
CASSLGPSGGYEQYF NA NA TRBD2 TRBV7-9
CASSFQTGRLNTEAFF TRBJ1-1 NA TRBD1 TRBV7-2
CASSLGIVGEQFF TRBJ2-1 NA NA TRBV5-1
CASSLAIRETQYF TRBJ2-5 NA NA TRBV5-1
CASSQDGAYGSYNEQFF TRBJ2-1 NA NA TRBV4-3
CSLGGDLAGVGGREQYF TRBJ2-7 NA TRBD2 TRBV20-1
CASSPGGTSASYNEQFF TRBJ2-1 NA TRBD2 TRBV5-1
CASSYDLGLAGGEQYF TRBJ2-7 many TRBD2 TRBV5-1
CSARRVGTGQTYEQYF TRBJ2-7 NA TRBD1 TRBV20-1
CASSLSGRAEEQFF TRBJ2-1 few TRBD2 TRBV5-1
CSAPIIAKNIQYF TRBJ2-4 NA NA TRBV20-1
CASSQEGEQPQHF TRBJ1-5 NA NA TRBV4-3
CSGQMRGEAFF TRBJ1-1 NA NA TRBV29-1
CSPVATHSYEQYF TRBJ2-7 NA NA TRBV20-1
CASSPPTYNEQFF TRBJ2-1 many NA TRBV7-9
CASSQDLAVVGEAFF TRBJ1-1 NA NA TRBV4-1
CASNRGGLNTEAFF TRBJ1-1 few NA TRBV7-9
CASNQDGTGAGEQYF TRBJ2-7 NA TRBD1 TRBV4-2
CASSLGNDGGSNTDTQYF TRBJ2-3 few NA TRBV11-2
CASSPGTSAAYEQYF TRBJ2-7 few TRBD2 TRBV5-1
CASSQVSYNEQFF TRBJ2-1 few NA TRBV14
CASSRRNYGYTF TRBJ1-2 NA NA TRBV19
CASSLDTSGRTGELFF TRBJ2-2 NA TRBD2 TRBV11-3